The text below deals with one T cell receptor beta chain. With a J-beta primer mix and a sample-barcoded 5' primer, a second PCR ran about 6 to 11 cycles. TCRdb analysed the 5' RACE reads with MiXCR anew, one entry per CDR3 protein. The repertoire holds about a million distinct CDR3 sequences, with just over 50% as singletons. The data originate from a study of blood T cells in healthy people across ages. The TCR comes from a woman aged 55 to 70 in good health. Sequencing used blood.

The CDR3 sequence is CASSYGTRVSYEQYF. DNA for the CDR3: TGTGCCAGCAGTTATGGTACTCGAGTTTCCTACGAGCAGTACTTC. The V gene is TRBV6-6, the J gene TRBJ2-7; D remains ambiguous. Per germline, CDR1 MNHNY and CDR2 SVGAGI (reference sequence). The V end was cut by 3 bases, the J end by 1 base, with 13 bases between. There are 15 residues in the CDR3.